Included here is one T cell receptor beta chain sequence, with context. The antigen remains undetermined. The CDR3 length is 17 residues. Trimming shortened V by 2 bases and J by 1 base, and 13 bases separated the two germline ends. Germline CDR1 and CDR2: SGDLS and YYNGEE. The sample belongs to a study of spatial heterogeneity in lung cancer. Study outcomes and limitations: Tumors with more nonsynonymous mutations had more expanded intratumoral alpha and beta TCRs.

TCRdb recomputed calls from the 5' RACE reads with MiXCR, one row per CDR3 protein. The data show roughly 10,000 distinct CDR3 sequences, under 8.5% seen once. Time point in this sample: sample taken at primary tumor resection. Sequencing covered unsorted whole RNA taken from tumor, nontumor lung or frozen PBMC. This chain uses TRBV9 with TRBJ1-6; D may be TRBD1 (6 bases). The starting material was lung tumor tissue, obtained at surgery. The sequence came from a male donor with early-stage non-small cell lung cancer. Here the CDR3 DNA reads TGTGCCAGCAGCGTTAACAGGGATGAGTCCTATAATTCACCCCTCCACTTT. It translates to CASSVNRDESYNSPLHF. Full variable domain (outside the CDR3, taken from reference TRBV9 and TRBJ1-6): DSGVTQTPKHLITATGQRVTLRCSPRSGDLSVYWYQQSLDQGLQFLIQYYNGEERAKGNILERFSAQQFPDLHSELNLSSLELGDSALYFCASSVNRDESYNSPLHFGNGTRLTVT.